The 17 T cell receptor beta chains given below trace back to one sample, sequenced in a study of cytomegalovirus exposure and HLA in healthy donors. The PCR ran on 60 Vbeta and 13 Jbeta primers. Using immunoSEQ multiplex PCR, the repertoire was profiled, and TCRdb retains in-frame clones only, with some absent. The sample includes some 140,000 clones, over 60% of them seen just once. The sequenced sample was PBMCs. These receptors were collected from a woman in her fifties or sixties in good health and CMV-seronegative.

This sequence joins TRBV2 and TRBJ2-5, with TRBD2 matching 9 bases. CDR1 and CDR2 (germline): SNHLY, FYNNEI. The CDR3 runs 15 residues. The V segment lost 0 bases and the J segment 1 base; nucleotides outside the gene matches: 0. The CDR3 nucleotides read TGTGCCAGCAGTGAAGCGGGACTAGCCCAAGAGACCCAGTACTTC. This encodes CASSEAGLAQETQYF.

To note about this clone: The sample has other DNA sequences that encode this CDR3 too. V gene TRBV5-1 combines with J gene TRBJ1-1, with D perhaps TRBD1 (6 bases). With 1 base removed from V and 3 bases from J, the gap between germline ends came to 13 bases. The germline CDR1 and CDR2 sequences are SGHRS and YFSETQ. The CDR3 runs to 15 residues. The CDR3 reads CASSLTGGPDTEAFF. The CDR3 DNA reads as TGCGCCAGCAGCTTGACGGGGGGGCCCGACACTGAAGCTTTCTTT.

Remarks on this clone: The junction and the germline gene differ at one end; a read error may be behind it. The rearrangement uses TRBV6-1 and TRBJ1-1; 9 bases line up with TRBD1. The CDR3 spans 15 residues. The V gene's germline CDR1 is MNHNS and CDR2 SASEGT. The CDR3 protein is CASSEAGQGKLRSPF. The DNA for the CDR3 is TGTGCCAGCAGTGAAGCGGGACAGGGAAAGCTTCGGAGCCCCTTT.

This chain links TRBV19 with TRBJ1-2; 8 bases match TRBD1. This CDR3 comprises 16 residues. The trim removed 10 bases at V and 8 bases at J, leaving 21 bases unmatched. From germline, CDR1 is LNHDA and CDR2 SQIVND (reference sequence). DNA for the CDR3: TGTGCCACCAAGCCCCCCAGGACAGGGTCGATTACGGGCTACACCTTC. Translated, it gives CATKPPRTGSITGYTF.

The V and J genes are TRBV6-1 and TRBJ2-5, with a tentative D call TRBD2 (5 bases). V was pared by 4 bases and J by 4 bases, with 13 bases between. This CDR3 has 14 amino acids. Germline assignment: CDR1 MNHNS and CDR2 SASEGT. CDR3 protein: CASSALAGIETQYF. CDR3 DNA sequence: TGTGCCAGCAGTGCGCTAGCCGGCATAGAGACCCAGTACTTC.

This clone appeared once. This chain connects TRBV7-9 to TRBJ1-1; D is possibly TRBD1 (5 bases). Trimming cost V 6 bases and J 9 bases, with 11 bases left between them. Germline CDR1 is SEHNR and CDR2 is FQNEAQ (reference sequence). The CDR3 is made up of 11 amino acids. Here the CDR3 DNA reads TGTGCCAGCAGGGAGGGGACTCAAGCTTTCTTT. Protein product: CASREGTQAFF. Full variable domain (outside the CDR3, taken from reference TRBV7-9 and TRBJ1-1): DTGVSQNPRHKITKRGQNVTFRCDPISEHNRLYWYRQTLGQGPEFLTYFQNEAQLEKSRLLSDRFSAERPKGSFSTLEIQRTEQGDSAMYLCASREGTQAFFGQGTRLTVV.

The gene calls are TRBV28 and TRBJ2-1, with 13 positions matching TRBD2. CDR1 is MDHEN, CDR2 SYDVKM, per germline. The trim removed 3 bases at V and 2 bases at J, leaving 13 bases unmatched. The CDR3 length is 20 residues. CDR3 nucleotide sequence: TGTGCCAGCAGTTTCCCGGAGACTAGCGGGGGGCAGGGCGCCTACAATGAGCAGTTCTTC. Encoded protein: CASSFPETSGGQGAYNEQFF.

Points on this clone: Because the CDR3 is missing its conserved closing phenylalanine or tryptophan, this is likely a read error. V is TRBV5-1 and J is TRBJ2-7, with 10 bases identical to TRBD2. CDR3 size: 14 residues. Per germline, CDR1 SGHRS and CDR2 YFSETQ. The V segment lost 7 bases and the J segment 4 bases; nucleotides outside the gene matches: 8. This CDR3 reads CASRPAGGNYEQYL. In nucleotides, the CDR3 is TGCGCCAGCCGCCCAGCGGGAGGGAATTACGAGCAGTACCTC.

This clone has a handful of counts. The chain employs TRBV7-9 and TRBJ1-4; no reliable D call. The CDR3 has 15 amino acids. Trimming took 6 bases from V and 4 from J, leaving 15 bases between them. The V gene's germline CDR1 is SEHNR and CDR2 FQNEAQ (reference sequence). The DNA of the CDR3 is TGTGCCAGCAGTTCGTTTCAGCGGATTAATGAAAAACTGTTTTTT. Its protein is CASSSFQRINEKLFF. Based on the CDR3 plus reference TRBV7-9 and TRBJ1-4, the full variable domain is DTGVSQNPRHKITKRGQNVTFRCDPISEHNRLYWYRQTLGQGPEFLTYFQNEAQLEKSRLLSDRFSAERPKGSFSTLEIQRTEQGDSAMYLCASSSFQRINEKLFFGSGTQLSVL.

The chain is built from TRBV5-5 and TRBJ2-7; 14 bases fit TRBD2. Per the germline V gene, CDR1 is SGHKS and CDR2 is YYEKEE (reference sequence). After removal of 2 bases from V and 2 bases from J, the junction contained 3 bases not matched to a gene. There are 16 residues in the CDR3. The chain's CDR3 is CASSLLTSGGAYEQYF. Here the CDR3 DNA reads TGTGCCAGCAGCTTACTGACTAGCGGGGGGGCCTACGAGCAGTACTTC.

This clone has a handful of counts. This chain uses TRBV25-1 with TRBJ1-1; maybe TRBD1 (6 bases). CDR1 is MGHDK, CDR2 SYGVNS, per germline. The V gene lost 2 bases and the J gene lost 2 bases, with 18 bases spanning the gap. This CDR3 is 17 amino acids long. CDR3 DNA sequence: TGTGCCAGCAGTGAAACCAGGGGAGGGTTCCGAAACACTGAAGCTTTCTTT. This gives the protein CASSETRGGFRNTEAFF.

The genes are TRBV7-8 and TRBJ1-5; TRBD1 matches at 8 bases. The CDR3 spans 15 residues. CDR1 is SGHVS and CDR2 is FQNEAQ in the germline V gene. V was pared by 5 bases and J by 5 bases, with 8 bases of the junction left unmatched. The CDR3: CASSPQGAGDQPQHF. The CDR3 DNA reads TGTGCCAGCAGCCCCCAGGGGGCGGGTGATCAGCCCCAGCATTTT.

This chain connects TRBV28 to TRBJ2-5, with TRBD1 matching 7 bases. The better agreement between TRBJ2-7 and the DNA end casts doubt on the J call. The CDR3 loop spans 14 amino acids. Germline V lookup: CDR1 MDHEN, CDR2 SYDVKM. The CDR3: CASSLDRVRYEQYF. CDR3 nucleotide sequence: TGTGCCAGCAGCTTAGACAGGGTTCGCTACGAGCAGTACTTC.

The chain uses TRBV27 and TRBJ2-5; 8 nucleotides agree with TRBD2. Germline trimming cut 4 bases from V and 5 bases from J; bases unmatched to any gene: 15. Germline CDR1 MNHEY, CDR2 SMNVEV (reference sequence). The CDR3 contains 17 residues. The CDR3 bases are TGTGCCAGCAGTTCCCCGGGGGCAGCGGGAGTTCGGGAGACCCAGTACTTC. It yields the protein CASSSPGAAGVRETQYF.

CDR3 protein: CASSFSPITNTGELFF. In DNA, the CDR3 is TGTGCCAGCAGTTTTTCCCCCATCACGAACACCGGGGAGCTGTTTTTT. The chain carries TRBV28 and TRBJ2-2; D not resolved. Germline V CDR1 and CDR2: MDHEN, SYDVKM. The length of the CDR3 is 16 residues. Between the trimmed V and J ends, which lost 3 bases and 0 bases, there was a span of 11 bases.

The chain carries TRBV6-1 and TRBJ2-2; TRBD1 is a possible D gene (5 bases). CDR1 MNHNS and CDR2 SASEGT come from the germline V gene. The CDR3 totals 13 residues. Between the trimmed V and J ends, which lost 8 bases and 0 bases, there was a span of 7 bases. The chain's CDR3 is CASGAPNTGELFF. The CDR3 region has the DNA TGTGCCAGCGGGGCCCCGAACACCGGGGAGCTGTTTTTT.

The chain uses TRBV5-1 and TRBJ1-4; D might be TRBD1 (5 bases). Germline V gene lookup returns CDR1 SGHRS and CDR2 YFSETQ. V was clipped by 6 bases and J by 3 bases, with 15 bases between them. The CDR3 loop spans 15 amino acids. CDR3 in amino acids: CASTVGLPANEKLFF. The DNA for the CDR3 is TGCGCCAGCACTGTGGGGCTCCCGGCTAATGAAAAACTGTTTTTT.